This passage covers 16 T cell receptor beta chains from one sample sequenced in a study of control samples from healthy donors and cancer patients (dated by TCRdb to 2019 to 2021). The receptor library was made with the immunoSEQ multiplex PCR assay. Drawn from immuneACCESS, this table holds only the in-frame rearrangements with V and J called that TCRdb kept. Clones are partly lost; checked studies trace under half to an unresolved V gene and leave the rest unexplained. For this sample the table gives 150,000 or so clones, of which around 93% were detected only once. About 2.2% of the sample lies in the top ten. The source material was blood. These receptors were obtained from a woman between 45 and 65 years old in good health.

The chain couples TRBV19 to TRBJ2-3; maybe TRBD1 (5 bases). The germline V gene encodes CDR1 LNHDA and CDR2 SQIVND (reference sequence). Trimming removed 6 bases at V and 7 bases at J, with 17 bases between. The CDR3 sequence is 14 residues long. In DNA form, the CDR3 reads TGTGCCAGTAGCCCCCGCCTCGACAGCTATACGCAGTATTTT. Protein: CASSPRLDSYTQYF.

The chain links TRBV5-6 to TRBJ1-1; TRBD1 matches at 11 bases. The ends lost 0 bases at V and 3 bases at J; junction bases unmatched: 1. This CDR3 has 15 residues. Germline-derived CDR1 and CDR2 are SGHDT and YYEEEE. CDR3 in amino acids: CASSLADRGHTEAFF. CDR3 DNA: TGTGCCAGCAGCTTGGCGGACAGGGGGCACACTGAAGCTTTCTTT.

This clone was counted once. The chain uses TRBV5-1 and TRBJ2-7; 8 bases are a match to TRBD1. J was trimmed by 4 bases and V by 3 bases; bases with no gene match: 6. In germline, CDR1 is SGHRS, CDR2 YFSETQ. This CDR3 has 14 amino acids. The CDR3 loop is CASSWRQGSYEQYF. CDR3 sequence (DNA): TGCGCCAGCAGCTGGCGACAGGGGAGTTACGAGCAGTACTTC.

The chain links TRBV6-5 to TRBJ2-7, with 12 positions matching TRBD1. V shed 8 bases, J shed 5 bases, and the junction held 4 bases outside the gene matches. Germline CDR1 MNHEY, CDR2 SVGAGI. The CDR3 covers 13 residues. The CDR3 coding sequence is TGTGCCAGCGGGGGGACAGGGGGCGACGAGCAGTACTTC. It codes for CASGGTGGDEQYF.

This clone was found a few times. The chain combines TRBV19 with TRBJ1-2; D remains ambiguous. The CDR3 loop spans 14 amino acids. Germline CDR1 is LNHDA and CDR2 is SQIVND (reference sequence). Trimming pared 2 bases from V and 1 base from J, leaving 8 bases between. The CDR3, as DNA: TGTGCCAGTAGTATATTAGGATTTAACTATGGCTACACCTTC. As protein: CASSILGFNYGYTF.

CDR3 in amino acids: CASSVGQAVSSYNEQFF. For the CDR3, the DNA is TGTGCCAGCAGCGTAGGGCAGGCCGTTAGCTCCTACAATGAGCAGTTCTTC. The rearrangement uses TRBV9 and TRBJ2-1; D remains unclear. The CDR3 sequence is 17 residues long. V shed 0 bases and J shed 0 bases, with 13 bases lying between them. The germline V gene encodes CDR1 SGDLS and CDR2 YYNGEE.

This clone was seen a handful of times. The chain employs TRBV29-1 and TRBJ1-1; D ambiguous. Trimming took 3 bases from V and 5 from J, leaving 16 bases between them. Germline CDR1 SQVTM, CDR2 ANQGSEA. CDR3 length equals 14 residues. CDR3 DNA sequence: TGCAGCGTTGAGGGCTCCGCGCGGAGTACTGAAGCTTTCTTT. Protein product: CSVEGSARSTEAFF.

This rearrangement joins TRBV10-2 to TRBJ2-3; D not resolved. The germline gives CDR1 WSHSY, CDR2 SAAADI. V lost 5 bases and J 1 base, leaving 10 bases between the germline ends. This CDR3 contains 14 residues. CDR3 nucleotides: TGCGCCAGCAGTTTGACTCCCGGCACAGATACGCAGTATTTT. Amino acid sequence: CASSLTPGTDTQYF.

The genes are TRBV2 and TRBJ2-7; possibly TRBD2 for D (6 bases). V lost 8 bases and J lost 2, with 13 bases in between. The CDR3 consists of 13 residues. Germline V gene data show CDR1 as SNHLY and CDR2 as FYNNEI. For the CDR3, the DNA is TGTGCCAGCCGAGGACTAAAAACCTACGAGCAGTACTTC. This encodes CASRGLKTYEQYF.

The V and J genes are TRBV19 and TRBJ1-2, with D tentatively TRBD1 (6 bases). V shed 8 bases and J shed 9 bases, with 16 bases lying between them. Germline values: CDR1 LNHDA, CDR2 SQIVND (reference sequence). The CDR3 runs to 12 residues. The DNA for the CDR3 is TGTGCCAGTCACCCCGGGGGCCGCCGCTACACCTTC. Amino acid sequence: CASHPGGRRYTF.

This chain uses TRBV6-5 with TRBJ2-7; 7 bases are shared with TRBD1. Trimming at V came to 6 bases and at J to 2 bases, leaving 10 bases not matched to a gene. This CDR3 is built from 15 residues. CDR1 MNHEY and CDR2 SVGAGI come from the germline V gene. CDR3 coding DNA: TGTGCCAGCAGCCAAGGGACAGACAAGACCTACGAGCAGTACTTC. This gives the protein CASSQGTDKTYEQYF.

The V call is TRBV10-3, the J call TRBJ2-5, with TRBD1 matching 11 bases. CDR1 and CDR2 from the germline V gene are ENHRY and SYGVKD. The CDR3 totals 15 residues. The J segment lost 10 bases and the V segment lost 5 bases, leaving 12 bases of the junction unmatched. The DNA of the CDR3 is TGTGCCATCAGTCCCGGGACAGGGGGAAGAGAGGGCCAGTACTTC. It codes for CAISPGTGGREGQYF.

This chain connects TRBV10-3 to TRBJ2-1; 10 nucleotides agree with TRBD2. The CDR3 extends over 15 amino acids. From germline, CDR1 is ENHRY and CDR2 SYGVKD. V lost 6 bases to trimming and J lost 9 bases; unmatched junction nucleotides: 11. The CDR3 nucleotides are TGTGCCATCAGGGAAAGCGGGGGGGCTTTTGGTGAGCAGTTCTTC. It specifies CAIRESGGAFGEQFF.

The rearrangement links TRBV7-2 to TRBJ2-7; D perhaps matches TRBD2 (6 bases). V lost 5 bases and J lost 0, with 11 bases in between. The CDR3 has 14 amino acids. Per the germline V gene, CDR1 is SGHTA and CDR2 is FQGNSA. CDR3 sequence (DNA): TGTGCCAGCAGCGTCCCGACTAGCTCCTACGAGCAGTACTTC. This gives the protein CASSVPTSSYEQYF.

The V and J genes are TRBV25-1 and TRBJ2-5; D is unresolved. The V gene's germline CDR1 is MGHDK and CDR2 SYGVNS. V was shortened by 6 bases and J by 5 bases, with 13 bases between the two germline ends. The CDR3 contains 13 residues. This CDR3 is CASSMLGSETQYF. CDR3 nucleotide sequence: TGTGCCAGCAGCATGTTGGGGTCGGAGACCCAGTACTTC.

V usage is TRBV27 and J usage is TRBJ1-3; D gene unclear. The germline V and J ends were trimmed by 1 base and 0 bases, with 25 bases remaining between them. The CDR3 consists of 21 residues. Looked up from germline, CDR1 is MNHEY and CDR2 is SMNVEV (reference sequence). CDR3 sequence (DNA): TGTGCCAGCAGTTTATACGGAAGGGTTGACCGTCCATTACTCTCTGGAAACACCATATATTTT. Protein: CASSLYGRVDRPLLSGNTIYF.